The 21 T cell receptor beta chains listed next were all sequenced from one sample in a study of identical twins. TCRdb reprocessed the 5' RACE reads via MiXCR and lists one record per CDR3 protein. The table includes 600,000 to 800,000 distinct CDR3 sequences, less than 25% detected once. These data were also filed under a second study, of T cells expressing NK-cell markers.

The sequenced material came from PBMCs. The source of these receptors is a woman younger than 30 in good health.

The chain has TRBV3-1 and TRBJ2-4, with unresolved D. V lost 1 base and J lost 6, with 7 bases in between. CDR3 length: 13 residues. CDR1 is LGHDT, CDR2 YNNKEL, per germline (reference sequence). The CDR3 spells CASSQGTINIQYF. The CDR3 DNA reads TGTGCCAGCAGCCAAGGCACTATAAACATTCAGTACTTC.

The CDR3 DNA is TGCAGCGTTCGACAGGAGCTAGCTATGGAGGGCTACACCTTC. Translation gives CSVRQELAMEGYTF. The chain employs TRBV29-1 and TRBJ1-2; possibly TRBD1 for D (6 bases). Germline CDR1 reads SQVTM; CDR2 reads ANQGSEA. Trimming removed 5 bases at V and 8 bases at J, with 21 bases between. The CDR3 sequence is 14 residues long.

This clonotype was recorded a few times. The V gene is TRBV6-4, the J gene TRBJ2-2; TRBD2 matches 8 bases. The CDR3 consists of 15 residues. Germline V gives CDR1 MRHNA, CDR2 SNTAGT. With V trimmed by 0 bases and J by 3 bases, 0 bases remained unmatched. CDR3 in DNA: TGTGCCAGCAGTGACTCAGCGGGGGACACCGGGGAGCTGTTTTTT. Translating gives CASSDSAGDTGELFF.

This chain uses TRBV7-9 with TRBJ2-2; TRBD1 aligns across 8 bases. CDR3 length equals 16 residues. The germline CDR1 and CDR2 sequences are SEHNR and FQNEAQ (reference sequence). Trimming removed 2 bases from V and 5 bases from J; junction bases left unmatched: 7. The chain's CDR3 is CASSLIARQGTGELFF. Written as DNA, the CDR3 is TGTGCCAGCAGCTTAATTGCGAGACAGGGGACCGGGGAGCTGTTTTTT.

The chain uses TRBV7-9 and TRBJ2-7, with D hard to call. CDR3 size: 12 residues. V dropped 5 bases and J dropped 6 bases, with 11 bases sitting between them. Germline V gene sequence: CDR1 SEHNR, CDR2 FQNEAQ (reference sequence). CDR3 sequence (DNA): TGTGCCAGCAGCGAAGCGATCGTCGAGCAGTACTTC. Translation gives CASSEAIVEQYF.

The CDR3 here is CASSPRPDSHYEQYF. The CDR3 bases are TGTGCCAGCAGCCCGCGGCCCGACAGCCACTACGAGCAGTACTTC. The V call is TRBV27, the J call TRBJ2-7, with D perhaps matching TRBD1 (5 bases). Trimming cost V 6 bases and J 3 bases, with 18 bases left between them. CDR1 is MNHEY, CDR2 SMNVEV, per germline (reference sequence). The CDR3 is 15 residues long.

The chain combines TRBV6-2 or TRBV6-3 with TRBJ1-5; D is uncertain. Germline V gene sequence: CDR1 MNHEY, CDR2 SVGEGT. This CDR3 has 14 residues. The V and J ends lost 8 bases and 6 bases respectively, with 17 bases between them. CDR3 sequence reads: CASQTPGWGQPQHF. The CDR3, as DNA: TGTGCCAGCCAAACTCCGGGGTGGGGTCAGCCCCAGCATTTT.

The chain combines TRBV2 with TRBJ2-5; D remains unclear. This CDR3 spans 8 amino acids. Germline V CDR1 and CDR2: SNHLY, FYNNEI. V gave up 7 bases and J gave up 9 bases, with 3 bases separating them. This chain's CDR3 is CASMSQYF. The CDR3 region has the DNA TGTGCCAGCATGTCCCAGTACTTC.

The chain combines TRBV12-3 or TRBV12-4 with TRBJ2-3; TRBD2 matches at 7 bases. The CDR3 spans 14 residues. V shed 9 bases, J shed 7 bases, and the junction held 13 bases outside the gene matches. CDR3 region: CASAVGSGVHTQYF. The CDR3 nucleotides are TGTGCCAGTGCCGTAGGGAGCGGGGTTCATACGCAGTATTTT.

For this clonotype: Sequence at one end of the junction differs from germline and may be a read error. The chain joins TRBV7-6 to TRBJ2-1; D unresolved. Germline V gives CDR1 SGHVS, CDR2 FNYEAQ. This CDR3 contains 8 residues. The CDR3 DNA follows: TGTGCCAGCAGCTTAGAAATCTTC. Translated: CASSLEIF.

This clonotype was found many times. The chain links TRBV4-3 to TRBJ2-1, with TRBD2 matching 10 bases. The CDR3 extends over 17 amino acids. Germline CDR1 and CDR2: LGHNA and YSLEER. J was trimmed by 9 bases and V by 0 bases; bases with no gene match: 11. The CDR3 DNA sequence: TGCGCCAGCAGCCAAGAGGCAGCGGGAGGGCCCTCTGGTGAGCAGTTCTTC. Translated, it gives CASSQEAAGGPSGEQFF.

The V call is TRBV9, the J call TRBJ2-2; D uncertain. Trimming pared 0 bases from V and 9 bases from J, leaving 9 bases between. The germline V gene encodes CDR1 SGDLS and CDR2 YYNGEE. The CDR3 runs to 13 residues. The CDR3 bases are TGTGCCAGCAGCGTAGAAATAGGACGGGAGCTGTTTTTT. Translation: CASSVEIGRELFF.

This chain links TRBV15 with TRBJ2-1, with 10 bases lining up with TRBD2. Germline CDR1 LNHNV, CDR2 YYDKDF (reference sequence). With 0 bases clipped from V and 0 bases from J, the junction kept 20 bases outside the gene matches. The CDR3 extends over 23 amino acids. The CDR3 reads CATSRDFPPGVSGGSSSYNEQFF. The CDR3 region has the DNA TGTGCCACCAGCAGAGATTTCCCCCCCGGGGTTAGCGGGGGGTCCAGCTCCTACAATGAGCAGTTCTTC.

This clonotype was found many times. This chain uses TRBV7-8 with TRBJ1-5; TRBD1 is a possible D gene (5 bases). The CDR3 extends over 15 amino acids. Germline V gene sequence: CDR1 SGHVS, CDR2 FQNEAQ. V dropped 1 base and J dropped 2 bases, with 9 bases sitting between them. The CDR3 nucleotides read TGTGCCAGCAGCTTAGTTGGGGGAGGCAATCAGCCCCAGCATTTT. Protein: CASSLVGGGNQPQHF.

This clonotype was recorded a few times. The junction and the germline gene differ at one end; a read error may be behind it. The CDR3 region has the DNA TGTGCCAGCAGTATCTCACCGACAGGCTATAATTCCCCCCTCCACTTT. This codes for CASSISPTGYNSPLHF. The V gene is TRBV12-3 or TRBV12-4, the J gene TRBJ1-6; maybe TRBD1 (6 bases). This CDR3 comprises 16 residues.

V and J are TRBV10-3 and TRBJ2-3; no firm D call. The CDR3 loop spans 12 amino acids. The V and J ends lost 4 bases and 6 bases respectively, with 8 bases between them. Germline lookup yields CDR1 ENHRY and CDR2 SYGVKD. The chain's CDR3 is CAISAFLDTQYF. In DNA form, the CDR3 reads TGTGCCATCAGTGCATTTTTGGATACGCAGTATTTT.

The chain joins TRBV20-1 to TRBJ2-1; 9 bases map to TRBD2. The V gene's germline CDR1 is DFQATT and CDR2 SNEGSKA (reference sequence). This CDR3 spans 17 amino acids. The DNA of the CDR3 is TGCTGCGCTAGAAAGGGGTTTGCGGGAGGGCCTACGAATGAGCAGTTCTTC. This sequence encodes CCARKGFAGGPTNEQFF.

This clonotype was observed a handful of times. The chain has TRBV2 and TRBJ2-1; a weak D match, TRBD1 (5 bases). The CDR3 length is 14 residues. CDR1 SNHLY and CDR2 FYNNEI come from the germline V gene. V gave up 5 bases and J gave up 2 bases, with 10 bases separating them. DNA for the CDR3: TGTGCCAGCAGTTCCCAGGGTGCCTACAATGAGCAGTTCTTC. Its translation: CASSSQGAYNEQFF.

In this sample, this clonotype turned up many times. The chain carries TRBV10-1 and TRBJ2-7; D not resolved. The CDR3 runs to 10 residues. Germline assignment: CDR1 WNHNN and CDR2 SYGVQD (reference sequence). Between the trimmed V and J ends, which lost 9 bases and 7 bases, there was a span of 10 bases. CDR3 coding DNA: TGCGCCAGTGGCTTAGAGGAGCAGTACTTC. Amino acids: CASGLEEQYF.

The sample holds a few counts of this clonotype. The chain carries TRBV12-3 or TRBV12-4 and TRBJ1-1; 9 bases match TRBD1. The V segment lost 2 bases and the J segment 4 bases; nucleotides outside the gene matches: 5. The CDR3 is 15 residues long. CDR3 amino acids: CASSLRGQGGTEAFF. The CDR3 DNA reads TGTGCCAGCAGTTTAAGGGGACAGGGAGGCACTGAAGCTTTCTTT.

The rearrangement joins TRBV15 to TRBJ2-1; tentatively, D is TRBD2 (6 bases). This CDR3 is 13 amino acids long. From germline, CDR1 is LNHNV and CDR2 YYDKDF (reference sequence). V lost 0 bases and J lost 14, with 14 bases in between. The CDR3 spells CATSRDSASEEFF. In DNA form, the CDR3 reads TGTGCCACCAGCAGAGATTCGGCTAGCGAAGAGTTCTTC.